The sequence of this T cell receptor beta chain was determined in a study of patients and donors after allogeneic stem cell transplantation. Trimming took 2 bases from V and 4 from J, leaving 20 bases between them. The CDR3 has 17 residues. Germline-derived CDR1 and CDR2 are MNHEY and SVGAGI. This clonotype was seen ten or more times. MiXCR, applied by TCRdb to the RT-PCR reads, yields one record per CDR3 protein. Here the sample spans over 400,000 distinct CDR3 sequences, 16% being singletons. Sequencing used blood, either unsorted or a sorted T cell fraction (not recorded which). This sequence was found in a human donor who was either an allogeneic HSCT recipient or a stem cell or donor lymphocyte infusion donor (not recorded which). It is not recorded whose cells these are; they may come from a transplant donor. The V and J genes are TRBV6-5 and TRBJ1-1, with D hard to call. CDR3 residues: CASSYTPRLTWRTEAFF. CDR3 nucleotides: TGTGCCAGCAGTTACACCCCCCGGCTTACGTGGCGCACTGAAGCTTTCTTT.